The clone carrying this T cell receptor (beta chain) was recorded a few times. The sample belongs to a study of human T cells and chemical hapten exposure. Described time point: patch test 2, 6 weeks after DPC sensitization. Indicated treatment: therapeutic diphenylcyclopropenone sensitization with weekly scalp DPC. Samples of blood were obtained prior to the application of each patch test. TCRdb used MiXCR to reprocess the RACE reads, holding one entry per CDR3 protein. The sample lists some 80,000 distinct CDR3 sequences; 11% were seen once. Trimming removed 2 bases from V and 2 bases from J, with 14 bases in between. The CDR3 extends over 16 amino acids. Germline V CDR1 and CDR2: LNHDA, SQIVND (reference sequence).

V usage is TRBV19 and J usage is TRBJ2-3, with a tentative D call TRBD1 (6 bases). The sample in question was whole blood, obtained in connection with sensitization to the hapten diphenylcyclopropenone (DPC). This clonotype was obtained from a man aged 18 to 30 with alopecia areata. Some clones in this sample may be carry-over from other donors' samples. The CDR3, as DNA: TGTGCCAGTAGTATATGGACAGAAACCCTCACAGATACGCAGTATTTT. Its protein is CASSIWTETLTDTQYF.